The text below deals with one T cell receptor beta chain. TCRdb keeps only in-frame clones here, not all; method: immunoSEQ multiplex PCR. The sample has around 150,000 clones; roughly 85% are singletons. Germline CDR1 SSHAT, CDR2 FNYEAQ (reference sequence). J lost 6 bases, V lost 5 bases, and 4 bases had no gene match. CDR3 length equals 13 residues. These data are taken from a study of blood T cell repertoires in COVID-19. Turning to the study itself: Whether acute or convalescent, the COVID-19 samples came from the United States, Italy and Spain. Nucleic acid was either cDNA or gDNA, and it came from T cells, B-cell-depleted T cells, or PBMCs.

This clonotype was sampled from a human donor with acute or convalescent COVID-19. The donor label of this sample is uncertain. V usage is TRBV7-7 and J usage is TRBJ2-1; TRBD1 matches at 7 bases. The sample consisted of peripheral blood. CDR3 residues: CASSPTGANEQFF. The DNA of the CDR3 is TGTGCCAGCAGCCCCACAGGGGCCAATGAGCAGTTCTTC.